The 4 T cell receptor beta chains below all came from one sample that was sequenced in a study of shared clonotypes between healthy human individuals. Data came from immunoSEQ multiplex PCR; TCRdb stores just in-frame clones and leaves some out. The sample records more than 2 million clones, about 94% being singletons. Naive CD8 cells were CD45RO-negative, positively selected for CCR7, excluding terminally differentiated effector memory CD45RA+ cells. Sequencing was done on a sample of naive CD8+ T cells sorted from blood. These receptors originate from a man aged 18 to 30 in good health.

This clone was recorded once. The chain carries TRBV4-1 and TRBJ2-7; 10 bases are a match to TRBD2. The V segment lost 0 bases and the J segment 4 bases; nucleotides outside the gene matches: 12. The germline gives CDR1 MGHRA, CDR2 YSYEKL. This CDR3 region has 18 residues. CDR3 nucleotide sequence: TGCGCCAGCAGCCAAGATCCCCTAGCGGGAGAGATGTGGTACGAGCAGTACTTC. It is translated as CASSQDPLAGEMWYEQYF.

The chain joins TRBV29-1 to TRBJ2-7; possibly TRBD1 for D (5 bases). V was cut by 2 bases and J by 2 bases, with 10 bases left in between. This CDR3 region has 13 residues. The germline V gene has CDR1 SQVTM and CDR2 ANQGSEA. CDR3 coding DNA: TGCAGCGTTGAAACAGGAATCACCTACGAGCAGTACTTC. Translating gives CSVETGITYEQYF.

The chain couples TRBV13 to TRBJ2-7; D gene uncertain. This CDR3 is 14 amino acids long. V lost 4 bases to trimming and J lost 2 bases, with 12 bases between them. CDR1 is PRHDT, CDR2 FYEKMQ, per germline (reference sequence). Here the CDR3 DNA reads TGTGCCAGCAGCTCCGGCCAGTTCGCCTACGAGCAGTACTTC. It is translated as CASSSGQFAYEQYF.

This clone was counted a single time. The rearrangement joins TRBV5-8 to TRBJ1-6; no reliable D call. Trimming left V 6 bases short and J 7 bases short, with 11 bases between. The CDR3 has 13 amino acids. Germline assignment: CDR1 SGHTS and CDR2 YDEGEE. CDR3 residues: CASMVSENSPLHF. The CDR3 DNA sequence: TGTGCCAGCATGGTCAGCGAGAATTCACCCCTCCACTTT.